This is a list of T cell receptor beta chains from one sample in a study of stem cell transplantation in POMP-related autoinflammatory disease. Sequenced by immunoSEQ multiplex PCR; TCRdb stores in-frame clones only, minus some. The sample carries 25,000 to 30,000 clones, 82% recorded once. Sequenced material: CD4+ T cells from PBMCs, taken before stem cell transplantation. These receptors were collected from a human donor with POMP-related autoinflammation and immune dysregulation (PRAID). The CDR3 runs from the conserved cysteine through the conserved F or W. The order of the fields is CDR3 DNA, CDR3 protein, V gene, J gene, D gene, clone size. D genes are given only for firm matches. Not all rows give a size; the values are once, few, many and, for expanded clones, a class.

TGTGCCAGTAGTACCTCGGGGACAGGGATATTCAACTATGGCTACACCTTC	CASSTSGTGIFNYGYTF	TRBV19	TRBJ1-2	TRBD1	-
TGTGCCAGCAGTGAAGCGGTCGGGTTTGGCTACACCTTC	CASSEAVGFGYTF	TRBV2	TRBJ1-2	-	few
TGTGCCAGCAGTCACCCATGGGGGGGATCAACAGGGACAGATACGCAGTATTTT	CASSHPWGGSTGTDTQYF	TRBV25-1	TRBJ2-3	-	-
TGTGCCAGCCCCTTCGGGTTGAACACTGAAGCTTTCTTT	CASPFGLNTEAFF	TRBV6-5	TRBJ1-1	-	-
TGTGCCAGCAGCAGAGAATTTGGGAGGGCCTCAAATGAGCAGTTCTTC	CASSREFGRASNEQFF	TRBV9	TRBJ2-1	TRBD2	-
TGCGCCAGCAGTGGCTATGGTGGGACAGGGGCGATCTACGAGCAGTACTTC	CASSGYGGTGAIYEQYF	TRBV10-1	TRBJ2-7	TRBD1	-
TGTGCCAGCAGACCGACTATCCAAGAGACCCAGTACTTC	CASRPTIQETQYF	TRBV7-2	TRBJ2-5	-	-
TGTGCCTGGAGTGTAGGGCTAGCGGGAGTACAGGAGACCCAGTACTTC	CAWSVGLAGVQETQYF	TRBV30	TRBJ2-5	TRBD2	-
TGTGCCAGCAGTTTTAGGGGATCAGGGGGCCTTTTCATGAACACTGAAGCTTTCTTT	CASSFRGSGGLFMNTEAFF	TRBV27	TRBJ1-1	TRBD1	-
TGTGCCAGCAGCTCGACAGGGGCTAACTATGGCTACACCTTC	CASSSTGANYGYTF	TRBV7-3	TRBJ1-2	TRBD1	-
TGTGCCAGCAGTCCCAGCACAGATACGCAGTATTTT	CASSPSTDTQYF	TRBV27	TRBJ2-3	-	-
TGTGCCAGCAGCCCAAGGGAGAGTTCACCCCTCCACTTT	CASSPRESSPLHF	TRBV5-4	TRBJ1-6	-	-
TGTGCCAGCAGCTTGCTCCTAGCGGGGGGGGAGACCCAGTACTTC	CASSLLLAGGETQYF	TRBV5-5	TRBJ2-5	TRBD2	-
TGTACCGTACGGTCAAACTATGGCTACACCTTC	CTVRSNYGYTF	TRBV21-1	TRBJ1-2	-	-
TGTGCCAGCAGCTTTGGCGGCGGGGTCGCCTGGGAGCAGTTCTTC	CASSFGGGVAWEQFF	TRBV7-2	TRBJ2-1	-	-
TGTGCCAGCAGTGAATACGGGGTGAGGACTGAAGCTTTCTTT	CASSEYGVRTEAFF	TRBV25-1	TRBJ1-1	-	-
TGCGCCAGCAGCCAAGACAGGGACACTGAAGCTTTCTTT	CASSQDRDTEAFF	TRBV4-1	TRBJ1-1	-	-
TGTGCCAGCAGCTTCTGGGTAGCGGGGGGCGTCGGGGAGCTGTTTTTT	CASSFWVAGGVGELFF	TRBV11-2	TRBJ2-2	TRBD2	-
TGTGCCATGAGTACAGGGAATCGAGACACCATATATTTT	CAMSTGNRDTIYF	TRBV10-3	TRBJ1-3	-	-
TGTGCCAGCAGTTTATCGGGGCAGGGAAGGGCCGGGGAGCTGTTTTTT	CASSLSGQGRAGELFF	TRBV27	TRBJ2-2	-	few
TGCGCCAGCAGCTCCCGGGACAGGGACCGCTATGGCTACACCTTC	CASSSRDRDRYGYTF	TRBV5-1	TRBJ1-2	TRBD1	-
TGCGCCAGCAGCTTGGAGGCCCCTGGAAACACCATATATTTT	CASSLEAPGNTIYF	TRBV5-1	TRBJ1-3	-	-
TGTGCCAGCAGCGCGACAGGGGCTAAAGAGACCCAGTACTTC	CASSATGAKETQYF	TRBV7-9	TRBJ2-5	TRBD1	-
TGCAGCGTCCACCGCCCGGGGCGGATGAACACTGAAGCTTTCTTT	CSVHRPGRMNTEAFF	TRBV29-1	TRBJ1-1	-	-
TGTGCCAGCTCACTAGGACAGGGACAGTTCTTC	CASSLGQGQFF	TRBV18	TRBJ2-1	TRBD1	-
TGTGCCAGCAGTCGGAGCGGGAGTTCGCCCGGGGAGCTGTTTTTT	CASSRSGSSPGELFF	TRBV6-6	TRBJ2-2	TRBD2	few
TGTGCCACCTCGCCGGGGTGGGGCCCGAACAATGAGCAGTTCTTC	CATSPGWGPNNEQFF	TRBV10-3	TRBJ2-1	-	-
TGTGCCAGCAGCTCCCGGGACTTGAACAATGAGCAGTTCTTC	CASSSRDLNNEQFF	TRBV5-4	TRBJ2-1	-	-
TGTGCCAGTAGTATCGCTGACGGAGCCTACGAGCAGTACTTC	CASSIADGAYEQYF	TRBV19	TRBJ2-7	-	-
TGTGCCTGGAGTGTGGCCTTAAAAAACTATGGCTACACCTTC	CAWSVALKNYGYTF	TRBV30	TRBJ1-2	-	-
TGTGCCAGCAGCTTAGGTAGTAGCGGCACAGATACGCAGTATTTT	CASSLGSSGTDTQYF	TRBV11-1	TRBJ2-3	-	once
TGTGCCAGCAGTATGGGACAGAGACAATACGAGCAGTACTTC	CASSMGQRQYEQYF	TRBV6-6	TRBJ2-7	TRBD1	few
TGTGCCAGCAGTTACCCTCTAGCGGGGGGGAAAGAGACCCAGTACTTC	CASSYPLAGGKETQYF	TRBV6-6	TRBJ2-5	TRBD2	-
TGCGCCAGCAGCTTGGGGAGACCCTTTCAAGAGACCCAGTACTTC	CASSLGRPFQETQYF	TRBV5-1	TRBJ2-5	-	once
TGCGCCAGCAGCGATAGACTAGCGGGGACCACAGATACGCAGTATTTT	CASSDRLAGTTDTQYF	TRBV5-1	TRBJ2-3	TRBD2	once
TGTGCCAGCAGCTTAGTGGGTGGGGGAAACACCATATATTTT	CASSLVGGGNTIYF	TRBV11-2	TRBJ1-3	-	-
TGCGCCAGCGATCCACAGGGGAACACTGAAGCTTTCTTT	CASDPQGNTEAFF	TRBV10-2	TRBJ1-1	-	-
TGTGCCTGGAGTGTAGGGACTTACAATCAGCCCCAGCATTTT	CAWSVGTYNQPQHF	TRBV30	TRBJ1-5	-	few
TGTGCCAGCAGCGTGGGGGTAGGACAGGGTTTCACCACTAATGAAAAACTGTTTTTT	CASSVGVGQGFTTNEKLFF	TRBV9	TRBJ1-4	TRBD1	-
TGTGCCAGCAGTTTATCGTGGGGGGGGCGGGTTAGTCCACCCCTCCACTTT	CASSLSWGGRVSPPLHF	TRBV27	TRBJ1-6	-	few
TGTGCCAGCAGCTTGGGGGTAAACTATGGCTACACCTTC	CASSLGVNYGYTF	TRBV5-6	TRBJ1-2	-	few
TGCGCCAGCAGCTTGGGTTTGCAGATAACTAACTATGGCTACACCTTC	CASSLGLQITNYGYTF	TRBV5-1	TRBJ1-2	-	few
TGTGCCAGCAGCCAGAAGGGTGGAAATCAGCCCCAGCATTTT	CASSQKGGNQPQHF	TRBV6-1	TRBJ1-5	-	-
TGTGCCAGCTCACCACGGGAAGAGCAAGAGACCCAGTACTTC	CASSPREEQETQYF	TRBV18	TRBJ2-5	-	-
TGTGCCAGCAGTTACACCCCGATGGGAGATACGCAGTATTTT	CASSYTPMGDTQYF	TRBV28	TRBJ2-3	-	-
TGTGCCAGCAGCCAGGGACTGAACAACAATGAGCAGTTCTTC	CASSQGLNNNEQFF	TRBV14	TRBJ2-1	-	-
TGTGCCAGTAGTAGATGGACAGGAGAGACCCAGTACTTC	CASSRWTGETQYF	TRBV19	TRBJ2-5	TRBD1	-
TGTGCCAGCCATTCTAATAGGGCCGGTAATTCACCCCTCCACTTT	CASHSNRAGNSPLHF	TRBV19	TRBJ1-6	-	few
TGTGCCAGCAGTGGGGGCTACGAGCAGTACTTC	CASSGGYEQYF	TRBV27	TRBJ2-7	-	-
TGTGCCTGGAGTGTAGGGACAGGGTACAACACTGAAGCTTTCTTT	CAWSVGTGYNTEAFF	TRBV30	TRBJ1-1	TRBD1	few
TGTGCCAGCAGGTGGGGGTCGAGCAATCAGCCCCAGCATTTT	CASRWGSSNQPQHF	TRBV28	TRBJ1-5	-	-
TGTGCCAGCAGCTTCCCGGACAGCTATGGCTACACCTTC	CASSFPDSYGYTF	TRBV11-2	TRBJ1-2	-	-
TGTGCCAGCAGCTTAGACGTCCGACAGCCCGTGAACACTGAAGCTTTCTTT	CASSLDVRQPVNTEAFF	TRBV7-9	TRBJ1-1	-	-